These T cell receptor beta chains were read from a single sample in a study of shared clonotypes between healthy human individuals. Sequenced by immunoSEQ multiplex PCR; TCRdb stores in-frame clones only, minus some. The data show 2,100,000 or so clones, approximately 96% seen once. Material: naive CD4+ T cells sorted from blood. The receptors here all came from a man aged 18 to 29 in good health. Each CDR3 is given with its conserved first and last residue. The D gene is left open where the match is weak. Where a row states a size, it is once, few, many or the class of an expanded clone; other rows omit it.

abundance: -
v_gene: TRBV7-9
j_gene: TRBJ2-2
d_gene: -
CDR3aa: CASSLLQAGELFF
CDR3nt: TGTGCCAGCAGCTTACTGCAGGCCGGGGAGCTGTTTTTT

abundance: -
v_gene: TRBV28
j_gene: TRBJ2-7
d_gene: -
CDR3aa: CASTTDYRRYEQYF
CDR3nt: TGTGCCAGCACCACGGACTACCGGCGCTACGAGCAGTACTTC

abundance: -
v_gene: TRBV5-1
j_gene: TRBJ1-2
d_gene: -
CDR3aa: CASSLGVGQGFGYTF
CDR3nt: TGCGCCAGCAGCTTGGGTGTGGGGCAGGGCTTTGGCTACACCTTC

abundance: -
v_gene: TRBV7-2
j_gene: TRBJ2-1
d_gene: -
CDR3aa: CASSLALGNNEQFF
CDR3nt: TGTGCCAGCAGCCTTGCTCTGGGGAACAATGAGCAGTTCTTC

abundance: -
v_gene: TRBV5-8
j_gene: TRBJ1-2
d_gene: -
CDR3aa: CASTARVSFNYGYTF
CDR3nt: TGTGCCAGCACCGCCAGGGTCAGCTTTAACTATGGCTACACCTTC

abundance: -
v_gene: TRBV28
j_gene: TRBJ2-7
d_gene: TRBD1
CDR3aa: CASSTHGQGVDEQYF
CDR3nt: TGTGCCAGCAGTACCCACGGACAGGGGGTTGACGAGCAGTACTTC

abundance: -
v_gene: TRBV30
j_gene: TRBJ2-1
d_gene: -
CDR3aa: CAWMNAVNEQFF
CDR3nt: TGTGCCTGGATGAATGCCGTCAATGAGCAGTTCTTC

abundance: -
v_gene: TRBV13
j_gene: TRBJ2-7
d_gene: TRBD2
CDR3aa: CASSLLAGDGFYEQYF
CDR3nt: TGTGCCAGCAGCTTACTCGCGGGAGATGGGTTCTACGAGCAGTACTTC

abundance: once
v_gene: TRBV7-8
j_gene: TRBJ1-2
d_gene: -
CDR3aa: CASSFSLTGGDYGYTF
CDR3nt: TGTGCCAGCAGCTTCTCTCTAACCGGGGGCGATTATGGCTACACCTTC

abundance: -
v_gene: TRBV19
j_gene: TRBJ1-5
d_gene: TRBD1
CDR3aa: CASSRDRGKGSNQPQHF
CDR3nt: TGTGCCAGTAGTCGGGACAGGGGGAAGGGAAGCAATCAGCCCCAGCATTTT

abundance: -
v_gene: TRBV19
j_gene: TRBJ1-6
d_gene: TRBD1
CDR3aa: CASSISRTGRSSYNSPLHF
CDR3nt: TGTGCCAGTAGTATATCTCGGACAGGGCGGAGCTCCTATAATTCACCCCTCCACTTT

abundance: -
v_gene: TRBV2
j_gene: TRBJ1-6
d_gene: TRBD1
CDR3aa: CASSERGGQSPYNSPLHF
CDR3nt: TGTGCCAGCAGTGAAAGAGGGGGCCAAAGCCCCTATAATTCACCCCTCCACTTT

abundance: -
v_gene: TRBV4-1
j_gene: TRBJ2-2
d_gene: -
CDR3aa: CASSQSVRPNTGELFF
CDR3nt: TGCGCCAGCAGCCAGTCAGTCAGGCCGAACACCGGGGAGCTGTTTTTT

abundance: -
v_gene: TRBV29-1
j_gene: TRBJ2-1
d_gene: -
CDR3aa: CSVGYNEQFF
CDR3nt: TGCAGCGTGGGATACAATGAGCAGTTCTTC

abundance: -
v_gene: TRBV7-7
j_gene: TRBJ2-2
d_gene: -
CDR3aa: CASSSAGNTGELFF
CDR3nt: TGTGCTAGCAGCTCCGCAGGGAACACCGGGGAGCTGTTTTTT

abundance: few
v_gene: TRBV5-1
j_gene: TRBJ2-5
d_gene: TRBD1
CDR3aa: CASSLGQIQETQYF
CDR3nt: TGCGCCAGCAGCCTGGGACAGATCCAAGAGACCCAGTACTTC

abundance: -
v_gene: TRBV10-3
j_gene: TRBJ2-2
d_gene: -
CDR3aa: CAITSAGSPGELFF
CDR3nt: TGTGCCATCACCTCCGCAGGGTCCCCCGGGGAGCTGTTTTTT

abundance: -
v_gene: TRBV6-5
j_gene: TRBJ2-7
d_gene: -
CDR3aa: CASSYRPGKAYEQYF
CDR3nt: TGTGCCAGCAGTTACCGACCCGGCAAAGCCTACGAGCAGTACTTC

abundance: -
v_gene: TRBV28
j_gene: TRBJ1-6
d_gene: -
CDR3aa: CASRGLGSPLHF
CDR3nt: TGTGCCAGCCGCGGACTTGGGTCACCCCTCCACTTT

abundance: -
v_gene: TRBV5-4
j_gene: TRBJ2-5
d_gene: TRBD2
CDR3aa: CASGPGGGKVETQYF
CDR3nt: TGTGCCAGCGGGCCGGGCGGGGGGAAAGTAGAGACCCAGTACTTC

abundance: -
v_gene: TRBV11-2
j_gene: TRBJ2-5
d_gene: -
CDR3aa: CASSLNPIEETQYF
CDR3nt: TGTGCCAGCAGCTTAAACCCAATTGAAGAGACCCAGTACTTC

abundance: -
v_gene: TRBV5-1
j_gene: TRBJ2-5
d_gene: -
CDR3aa: CASSNLGTKETQYF
CDR3nt: TGCGCCAGCAGCAATTTAGGCACAAAAGAGACCCAGTACTTC

abundance: -
v_gene: TRBV7-2
j_gene: TRBJ2-1
d_gene: TRBD2
CDR3aa: CASSLSGGGNEQFF
CDR3nt: TGTGCCAGCAGCTTAAGCGGCGGGGGGAATGAGCAGTTCTTC

abundance: -
v_gene: TRBV19
j_gene: TRBJ1-5
d_gene: -
CDR3aa: CASSISGPLNQPQHF
CDR3nt: TGTGCCAGTAGTATATCGGGCCCGCTGAATCAGCCCCAGCATTTT

abundance: -
v_gene: TRBV1
j_gene: TRBJ2-6
d_gene: -
CDR3aa: CTSSHLYLGANVLTF
CDR3nt: TGCACCAGCAGCCATCTCTACCTCGGGGCCAACGTCCTGACTTTC

abundance: once
v_gene: TRBV5-1
j_gene: TRBJ2-2
d_gene: TRBD1
CDR3aa: CASSLGPTGYETGELFF
CDR3nt: TGCGCCAGCAGCCTCGGGCCGACAGGGTATGAGACCGGGGAGCTGTTTTTT

abundance: -
v_gene: TRBV6-6
j_gene: TRBJ2-7
d_gene: TRBD1
CDR3aa: CASSYATGDSYEQYF
CDR3nt: TGTGCCAGCAGTTACGCGACAGGGGACTCCTACGAGCAGTACTTC

abundance: -
v_gene: TRBV6-6
j_gene: TRBJ1-4
d_gene: -
CDR3aa: CASRPGENTNEKLFF
CDR3nt: TGTGCCAGCAGGCCGGGAGAGAATACTAATGAAAAACTGTTTTTT

abundance: -
v_gene: TRBV9
j_gene: TRBJ2-5
d_gene: -
CDR3aa: CASSVATGRGQETQYF
CDR3nt: TGTGCCAGCAGCGTAGCTACAGGGCGTGGTCAAGAGACCCAGTACTTC

abundance: -
v_gene: TRBV4-3
j_gene: TRBJ2-3
d_gene: -
CDR3aa: CASSQDPRLPDTQYF
CDR3nt: TGCGCCAGCAGCCAAGACCCAAGATTACCGGATACGCAGTATTTT

abundance: -
v_gene: TRBV5-4
j_gene: TRBJ1-2
d_gene: -
CDR3aa: CASSLPRQVEGYTF
CDR3nt: TGTGCCAGCAGCCTCCCGAGGCAGGTAGAGGGCTACACCTTC

abundance: -
v_gene: TRBV6-1
j_gene: TRBJ1-2
d_gene: -
CDR3aa: CASSQLDYGYTF
CDR3nt: TGTGCCAGCAGTCAGCTGGATTATGGCTACACCTTC

abundance: few
v_gene: TRBV6-4
j_gene: TRBJ2-1
d_gene: TRBD1
CDR3aa: CASSRQGGSYNEQFF
CDR3nt: TGTGCCAGCAGTCGACAGGGTGGCTCCTACAATGAGCAGTTCTTC

abundance: -
v_gene: TRBV30
j_gene: TRBJ2-7
d_gene: -
CDR3aa: CAWSVSSGPYEQYF
CDR3nt: TGTGCCTGGAGTGTAAGTAGCGGACCCTACGAGCAGTACTTC

abundance: -
v_gene: TRBV6-5
j_gene: TRBJ2-2
d_gene: TRBD2
CDR3aa: CASSYLSGRATGELFF
CDR3nt: TGTGCCAGCAGTTACCTAAGCGGGAGGGCCACTGGGGAGCTGTTTTTT